This T cell receptor beta chain was captured by sequencing in a study of post-analysis software for immune sequencing data. Study context: Included among the disease courses, which were recorded for the cohort, were relapsing-remitting, secondary progressive and progressive-relapsing multiple sclerosis.

General observations from the study: Pronounced co-clustering by F measure was evident among identically batched samples. Compared with controls, patients showed significantly lower normalized Chao1 diversity. Controls had lower frequencies than patients of a handful of TRBV segments, which included TRBV5-6, TRBV5-1 and TRBV20-1.

About this clonotype itself: Its antigen is currently unknown.

This CDR3 region has 13 residues. Trimming left V 6 bases short and J 5 bases short, with 13 bases between. CDR1 and CDR2 (germline): LNHDA, SQIVND (reference sequence). The TCR beta cDNA libraries carried unique molecular identifiers. When about 1 to 11 million T cells were used, they gave 500,000 or so cDNA molecules. From the PCR reads, TCRdb called clonotypes with MiXCR, one entry per CDR3 protein. The table lists approximately 660,000 distinct CDR3 sequences, 55% to 60% of them singletons. Sequenced material: blood. The origin of this receptor is a girl aged 2 to 9 with multiple sclerosis. The rearrangement links TRBV19 to TRBJ2-5; no clear D. CDR3 loop: CASSVGSLETQYF. The CDR3 DNA is TGTGCCAGTAGCGTAGGTAGCCTGGAGACCCAGTACTTC.